This TCR beta chain originates from a study of blood T cell repertoires in COVID-19 (dated by TCRdb to between 2020 and 2021). Regarding the research as a whole: Collaborator samples came from the United States, Italy and Spain and covered acute and convalescent phases of COVID-19. The material from the prospective study consisted of cDNA or gDNA derived from T cells, B-cell-depleted T cells, or PBMCs. Subjects who had been exposed to COVID-19, were actively infected with it, or had recovered from it provided the deeply sampled blood TCRbeta repertoires that made up the dataset. A freely available public database, intended as a resource for researchers studying the immune response to SARS-CoV-2, is where the repertoires were released. Samples came from the ongoing ImmuneRACE study (first 160 participants) plus 1,254 subjects from 6 global collaborators. Sample metadata almost always included a de-identified subject ID, COVID-19 status, age in years and sex. Where available, HLA class I and class II types were taken from metadata supplied by the sample provider and were not determined by assay-based typing. What the work shows at the level of the full study, not this receptor alone: The quantity of clinical and demographic metadata differed by source and by participant and was supplied without curation.

TCRbeta CDR3 regions were amplified from genomic DNA using the immunoSEQ Assay, a bias-controlled multiplex PCR. In the paper's pipeline: The number of nucleated cells in each sample was estimated by amplification of reference gene primers within the assay. To quantify the absolute abundance of each unique TCRbeta CDR3 rearrangement, sequence reads were collapsed and filtered. For each sample, productive Simpson clonality was calculated as the square root of Simpson's diversity index across productive rearrangements. TCRdb provides this immuneACCESS table in a form limited to in-frame rearrangements. Some clones are lacking; in checked studies, under half of them reflect an unresolved V gene, and why the rest are absent is not known. D and trimming were read from the DNA, whereas the V and J calls and clone size are those reported in that table. The sample table holds about 240,000 clones, of which approximately 90% were seen once. Jointly, the top ten make up 3.5% to 4.5% of the sample.

Taken from the germline V gene, the CDR1 and CDR2 loops are SGHAT and FQNNGV. Compared with germline, V lacks 5 bases and J lacks 0 bases; bases without a gene match: 9. CDR3 length: 16 amino acids, cysteine to phenylalanine. Only the CDR3 DNA is retained, 48 bases long and in frame from the first base. Participants in the prospective study were aged 18 to 89 years, lived in 20 to 30 United States geographic areas, and enrolled through a virtual design. Cohort assignment in the prospective study relied on participant-reported clinical history from a screening survey and a study questionnaire. Recovered participants in ImmuneRACE Cohort 3 were defined by two consecutive negative NP/OP PCR tests, clearance by a healthcare professional, or resolution of symptoms. Each participant in the prospective study had whole blood, serum and a nasopharyngeal or oropharyngeal swab collected by mobile phlebotomists. Participants in the prospective study had the option to provide additional blood draws and questionnaires over a roughly 2-month period. Before DNA extraction, blood samples from the prospective study were shipped at room temperature or frozen.

Concerning this clone: Its specific antigen is unknown. Base qualities are not provided; no much larger clone lies one nucleotide away.

The V and J segments used are TRBV11-2 and TRBJ1-1, and 7 junction bases match TRBD1. Sample: PBMCs or T cells enriched from blood (not recorded which). This receptor was taken from a woman younger than 45 who had recovered from COVID-19. The DNA sequence is given as TGTGCCAGCAGCCCCAGACAGGGAACTGTGAACACTGAAGCTTTCTTT. This translates into CASSPRQGTVNTEAFF.